A single sample is the source of the 14 T cell receptor beta chains below, sequenced in a study of blood T cell repertoires in COVID-19 (TCRdb year 2020). The protocol used for the library was the immunoSEQ multiplex PCR assay. The source is immuneACCESS, and TCRdb retained only in-frame sequences with V and J called. Part of the clones is not carried over; for the studies checked, unresolved V genes explain less than half of this, and the remainder is unexplained. The sample profile shows fewer than 350,000 clones; roughly 88% of them were found once. 1.5% to 2% of the sample rests with the top ten. The sample taken for sequencing was peripheral blood. These receptors all come from a woman between 25 and 40 years old with COVID-19, enrolled during active disease.

The chain combines TRBV3-1 (or the pseudogene TRBV3-2) with TRBJ1-2; the match to TRBD1 covers 7 bases. Trimming removed 4 bases from V and 4 bases from J; junction bases left unmatched: 6. There are 14 residues in the CDR3. The germline V gene encodes CDR1 LGHDT and CDR2 YNNKEL (reference sequence). The DNA of the CDR3 is TGTGCCAGCAGCCCACGGGACAGAGTCTATGGCTACACCTTC. It translates to CASSPRDRVYGYTF.

The gene calls are TRBV5-6 and TRBJ1-6; the D is unclear. CDR3 length: 15 amino acids. Between the trimmed V and J ends, which lost 2 bases and 7 bases, there was a span of 13 bases. CDR1 SGHDT and CDR2 YYEEEE come from the germline V gene. CDR3 nucleotide sequence: TGTGCCAGCAGCTTCATCGAAGGCGGGAATTCACCCCTCCACTTT. Its protein is CASSFIEGGNSPLHF.

The chain is built from TRBV3-1 (or the pseudogene TRBV3-2) and TRBJ1-2; D might be TRBD1 (5 bases). V lost 0 bases to trimming and J lost 2 bases, with 10 bases between them. In germline, CDR1 is LGHDT, CDR2 YNNKEL (reference sequence). The CDR3 totals 15 residues. In nucleotides, the CDR3 is TGTGCCAGCAGCCAAGATGGGGCAGGCAACTATGGCTACACCTTC. Its translation is CASSQDGAGNYGYTF.

V usage is TRBV6-1 and J usage is TRBJ2-1, with D possibly TRBD2 on 5 matching bases. The CDR3 consists of 15 residues. The V gene's germline CDR1 is MNHNS and CDR2 SASEGT. V shed 1 base and J shed 7 bases, with 14 bases lying between them. The CDR3 nucleotides read TGTGCCAGCAGTGAAGTTTCAGGTGACTATAATGAGCAGTTCTTC. Its protein product is CASSEVSGDYNEQFF.

The chain is built from TRBV28 and TRBJ1-3; tentative D call: TRBD1 (5 bases). Germline values: CDR1 MDHEN, CDR2 SYDVKM. This CDR3 is 12 amino acids long. V shed 6 bases and J shed 8 bases, with 11 bases lying between them. CDR3 in DNA: TGTGCCAGCAGATCGACAGCTGACACCATATATTTT. It specifies CASRSTADTIYF.

This sequence joins TRBV27 and TRBJ2-7; possibly TRBD1 for D (5 bases). CDR1 is MNHEY, CDR2 SMNVEV, per germline (reference sequence). V was cut by 0 bases and J by 4 bases, with 10 bases left in between. The CDR3 is 14 amino acids. CDR3: CASSLSRGEYEQYF. The CDR3, as DNA: TGTGCCAGCAGTTTATCTAGGGGCGAGTACGAGCAGTACTTC.

The chain recombines TRBV10-3 with TRBJ2-3, with 7 bases fitting TRBD2. The CDR3 is made up of 13 amino acids. Germline V gene lookup returns CDR1 ENHRY and CDR2 SYGVKD. Trimming cost V 10 bases and J 1 base; bases outside gene matches: 5. CDR3 nucleotide sequence: TGTGCCACGGCGCTAGCGGGCACAGATACGCAGTATTTT. Its translation: CATALAGTDTQYF.

V and J are TRBV19 and TRBJ1-1; D remains ambiguous. Germline CDR1 and CDR2: LNHDA and SQIVND (reference sequence). Trimming removed 5 bases at V and 4 bases at J, with 11 bases between. The CDR3 runs 13 residues. CDR3 sequence: CASSLNSLTEAFF. The CDR3 DNA reads as TGTGCCAGTAGTCTTAACAGCCTCACTGAAGCTTTCTTT.

The chain uses TRBV10-3 and TRBJ2-7; a weak D match, TRBD1 (6 bases). Germline V CDR1 and CDR2: ENHRY, SYGVKD. The V and J ends lost 11 bases and 3 bases respectively, with 17 bases between them. The CDR3 contains 13 residues. In DNA, the CDR3 is TGTGCCGCCTCCGCGACAGGCATCTACGAGCAGTACGTC. Protein sequence: CAASATGIYEQYV.

This rearrangement joins TRBV7-9 to TRBJ1-3; D is possibly TRBD1 (5 bases). V lost 3 bases to trimming and J lost 4 bases, with 10 bases between them. This CDR3 contains 14 residues. Germline V lookup: CDR1 SEHNR, CDR2 FQNEAQ (reference sequence). Here the CDR3 DNA reads TGTGCCAGCAGCTTGGGGCGCGCGGGAAACACCATATATTTT. Translation gives CASSLGRAGNTIYF.

The J gene is TRBJ2-1, the V gene TRBV4-1, with a weak D call TRBD1 (6 bases). The CDR3 loop spans 15 amino acids. Per the germline V gene, CDR1 is MGHRA and CDR2 is YSYEKL. The germline V and J ends were trimmed by 5 bases and 1 base, with 12 bases remaining between them. The CDR3 here is CASSGRTVSYNEQFF. The CDR3 DNA follows: TGCGCCAGCAGCGGCCGGACAGTTTCCTACAATGAGCAGTTCTTC.

The rearrangement links TRBV5-4 to TRBJ2-5; 8 bases map to TRBD2. V dropped 0 bases and J dropped 4; count of bases not matched to a gene: 8. CDR3 length: 16 amino acids. CDR1 and CDR2 from the germline V gene are SGHNT and YYREEE (reference sequence). CDR3 residues: CASSLEVTSGGETQYF. The CDR3 DNA sequence: TGTGCCAGCAGCTTGGAGGTTACTAGCGGAGGAGAGACCCAGTACTTC.

This clone was picked up one time. The J gene is TRBJ2-1, the V gene TRBV9; the match to TRBD2 covers 7 bases. CDR1 and CDR2 (germline): SGDLS, YYNGEE. Trimming at V came to 4 bases and at J to 6 bases, leaving 10 bases not matched to a gene. The CDR3 extends over 15 amino acids. The CDR3 sequence: CASSPRLALLNEQFF. The CDR3 DNA sequence: TGTGCCAGCAGCCCAAGACTAGCTCTACTCAATGAGCAGTTCTTC.

This rearrangement joins TRBV28 to TRBJ1-2, with TRBD1 as a possible D gene (6 bases). Germline lookup yields CDR1 MDHEN and CDR2 SYDVKM. The CDR3 length is 15 residues. The germline V and J ends were trimmed by 7 bases and 8 bases, with 23 bases remaining between them. CDR3 DNA sequence: TGTGCCAGCACCCTCCTAGGGGGTCTCATGCGCGGCTACACCTTC. Amino acids: CASTLLGGLMRGYTF.